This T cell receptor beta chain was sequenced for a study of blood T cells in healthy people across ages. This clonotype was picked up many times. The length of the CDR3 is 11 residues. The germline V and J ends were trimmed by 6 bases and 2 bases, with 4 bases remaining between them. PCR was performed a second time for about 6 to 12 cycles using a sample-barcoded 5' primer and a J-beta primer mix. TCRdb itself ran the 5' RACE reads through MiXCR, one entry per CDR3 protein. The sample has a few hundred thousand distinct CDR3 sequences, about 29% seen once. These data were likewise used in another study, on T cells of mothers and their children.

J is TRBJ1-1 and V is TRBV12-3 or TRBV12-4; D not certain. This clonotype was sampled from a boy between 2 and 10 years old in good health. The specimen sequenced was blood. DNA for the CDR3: TGTGCCAGCAGACACAACACTGAAGCTTTCTTT. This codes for CASRHNTEAFF.